This is a list of T cell receptor beta chains from one sample in a study of blood T cell repertoires in COVID-19. The method was immunoSEQ multiplex PCR; TCRdb's version includes in-frame clones alone and lacks a portion of them. The sample includes approximately 220,000 clones, about 88% of them seen just once. Sequencing was performed on PBMCs or T cells enriched from blood (not recorded which). All receptors derive from a woman aged 30 to 39 who had recovered from COVID-19. CDR3s include the opening cysteine and the closing phenylalanine or tryptophan. The order of the fields is clone size, D gene, J gene, V gene, CDR3 length, CDR3 DNA, CDR3 protein. D genes are given only for firm matches. Not every row has a clone size; where given, it reads once, few, many or a size class.

.	TRBD1	TRBJ1-1	TRBV4-3	15	TGCGCCAGCAGCCAGCGATATCGGGACAGCCCTGAAGCTTTCTTT	CASSQRYRDSPEAFF
.	.	TRBJ1-6	TRBV19	15	TGTGCCAGTAGTACGACAGCCCACTATAATTCACCCCTCCACTTT	CASSTTAHYNSPLHF
.	TRBD1	TRBJ2-5	TRBV4-2	18	TGTGCCAGCAGCCAAAAATCCGGGACAGGAAATTCGGGAGAGACCCAGTACTTC	CASSQKSGTGNSGETQYF
many	.	TRBJ1-1	TRBV5-4	14	TGTGCCAGCAGCTCCCAGCGGCGGATGGGTGAAGCTTTCTTT	CASSSQRRMGEAFF
.	.	TRBJ2-7	TRBV4-3	16	TGCGCCAGCAGCCAAGGGGACACTTCATCCGCCTACGAGCAGTACTTC	CASSQGDTSSAYEQYF
.	.	TRBJ1-6	TRBV4-1	14	TGCGCCAGCAGCCAAACCGGGAGTAATTCACCCCTCCACTTT	CASSQTGSNSPLHF
few	TRBD1	TRBJ1-5	TRBV9	19	TGTGCCAGCAGCGTAGGGGCAGGGGGCGCGGGTCGGAACAATCAGCCCCAGCATTTT	CASSVGAGGAGRNNQPQHF
.	.	TRBJ1-1	TRBV25-1	13	TGTGCCTCGAGGGGAGGGATTGGGACTGAAGCTTTCTTT	CASRGGIGTEAFF
.	.	TRBJ1-2	TRBV7-6	11	TGTGCCAGCAGCCCAGGAACCGGCTACACCTTC	CASSPGTGYTF
.	.	TRBJ2-2	TRBV6-5	15	TGTGCCAGCAGCGCAGGATGGGGGCGCGCCGGGGAGCTGTTTTTT	CASSAGWGRAGELFF
.	.	TRBJ2-3	TRBV2	14	TGTGCCAGCAGGGACAGATCTAGCACAGATACGCAGTATTTT	CASRDRSSTDTQYF
once	.	TRBJ1-2	TRBV5-1	13	TGCGCCAGCAGCTTGAGCAGGTTTGATTTCTACACCTTC	CASSLSRFDFYTF
.	.	TRBJ2-5	TRBV12-3/TRBV12-4	13	TGTGCCAGCAGTTTACTGGGCGCGGAGACCCAGTACTTC	CASSLLGAETQYF
.	.	TRBJ1-2	TRBV3-1/TRBV3-2	15	TGTGCCAGCAGCATAACCGGGAGGGGAGATATAGGATGTACCTTC	CASSITGRGDIGCTF
once	.	TRBJ1-1	TRBV5-6	13	TGTGCCAGCAGCTTGTCGCAGGGCACTGAAGCTTTCTTT	CASSLSQGTEAFF
.	.	TRBJ1-1	TRBV9	13	TGTGCCAGCAGCGTAAGCGGAAACACTGAAGCTTTCTTT	CASSVSGNTEAFF
.	.	TRBJ1-5	TRBV7-9	13	TGTGCCAGCAGCTTATTAGGGGCCCAGCCCCAGCATTTT	CASSLLGAQPQHF
.	TRBD1	TRBJ2-7	TRBV6-5	14	TGTGCCAGCAGTTACGGGCAGGGGGTTTACGAGCAGTACTTC	CASSYGQGVYEQYF
.	.	TRBJ1-1	TRBV11-2	15	TGTGCCAGCAGCTTAAATCCTTCTATGAACACTGAAGCTTTCTTT	CASSLNPSMNTEAFF
many	TRBD1	TRBJ1-6	TRBV19	12	TGTGCCAGTAGTTCTCCGACAGGGTATCGTCACTTT	CASSSPTGYRHF
.	TRBD2	TRBJ2-3	TRBV4-3	17	TGCGCCAGCAGCCAGGATACGGGACTAGCGGGCACAGATACGCAGTATTTT	CASSQDTGLAGTDTQYF
.	.	TRBJ2-7	TRBV6-1	15	TGTGCCAGCAGTGAAGAGGGGTCAGCCTCCTACGAGCAGTACTTC	CASSEEGSASYEQYF
.	TRBD1	TRBJ1-4	TRBV6-2/TRBV6-3	14	TGTGCCAGCAGTTCGGGACAGGGTAATGAAAAACTGTTTTTT	CASSSGQGNEKLFF
.	TRBD1	TRBJ1-6	TRBV15	14	TGTGCCACCAGCAGGGACAGGGCCTATTCACCCCTCCACTTT	CATSRDRAYSPLHF
.	TRBD1	TRBJ2-7	TRBV3-1/TRBV3-2	18	TGTGCCAGCAGCCAAGATGTCCCGGGACAGGGGCAAACGAGAGAGCAGTACTTC	CASSQDVPGQGQTREQYF
.	.	TRBJ2-1	TRBV5-6	13	TGTGCCAGCAGCTTGTGGCCGGGGGATGAGCAGTTCTTC	CASSLWPGDEQFF
.	TRBD1	TRBJ2-7	TRBV18	15	TGTGCCAGCTCACCAACAGGGGGTAGCGTCTACGAGCAGTACTTC	CASSPTGGSVYEQYF
.	TRBD1	TRBJ1-2	TRBV27	15	TGTGCCAGCAGTTTGGGGACAGGGCTAAACTATGGCTACACCTTC	CASSLGTGLNYGYTF
.	.	TRBJ1-1	TRBV6-5	12	TGTGCCAGCAGCTTGGCTTCGACTGAAGCTTTCTTT	CASSLASTEAFF
.	.	TRBJ2-4	TRBV11-2	17	TGTGCCAGCAGTGCATTCAGGGAACTACTAGCCAAAAACATTCAGTACTTC	CASSAFRELLAKNIQYF
once	.	TRBJ1-2	TRBV11-1	14	TGTGCCAGCAGCTTTGGGGAGACAAGCTATGGCTACACCTTC	CASSFGETSYGYTF
.	TRBD1	TRBJ2-2	TRBV4-2	16	TGTGCCAGCAGCCCACACAGGGGATCGAACACCGGGGAGCTGTTTTTT	CASSPHRGSNTGELFF
few	TRBD1	TRBJ1-1	TRBV4-1	16	TGCGCCAGCAGCCGGTCCGGGACAGGGTTTGCCTTTGAAGCTTTCTTT	CASSRSGTGFAFEAFF
once	TRBD2	TRBJ2-3	TRBV27	19	TGTGCCAGCAGTTCCCTTCCGGGACTAGCGGGGGACCTCACAGATACGCAGTATTTT	CASSSLPGLAGDLTDTQYF
.	.	TRBJ2-1	TRBV20-1	11	TGCAGTGCTACGAGATACAATGAGCAGTTCTTC	CSATRYNEQFF
.	TRBD1	TRBJ1-5	TRBV6-5	15	TGTGCCAGCAGGCCCGGACAGGGTAGCAATCAGCCCCAGCATTTT	CASRPGQGSNQPQHF
.	TRBD2	TRBJ2-5	TRBV7-9	15	TGTGCCAGCAGCTCAGACGCGGGGGGGCGAGAGACCCAGTACTTC	CASSSDAGGRETQYF
.	.	TRBJ2-4	TRBV4-3	15	TGCGCCAGCAGCCCTGACATTACACGACAAAACATTCAGTACTTC	CASSPDITRQNIQYF
.	.	TRBJ1-1	TRBV27	13	TGTGCCAGCAGAGATTCGGGGAACACTGAAGCTTTCTTT	CASRDSGNTEAFF
.	.	TRBJ1-2	TRBV7-2	14	TGTGCCAGCAGAAAACAACGGGGGGGCTATGGCTACACCTTC	CASRKQRGGYGYTF
.	.	TRBJ1-2	TRBV9	12	TGTGCCAGCAGCTTCGGACAGTATGGCTACACCTTC	CASSFGQYGYTF
.	.	TRBJ2-1	TRBV15	15	TGTGCCACCAGGACTCGACGGTCCCTCTACAATGAGCAGTTCTTC	CATRTRRSLYNEQFF
.	TRBD1	TRBJ2-7	TRBV4-2	15	TGTGCCAGCAGCCAAGACAGGGGGCGCGCTTACGAGCAGTACTTC	CASSQDRGRAYEQYF
.	.	TRBJ1-6	TRBV18	16	TGTGCCAGCTCACCACTAGGACAGACCAATAATTCACCCCTCCACTTT	CASSPLGQTNNSPLHF
.	.	TRBJ2-1	TRBV5-1	13	TGCGCCAGCAGTTTAGGGGGGGTCGATGAGCAGTTCTTC	CASSLGGVDEQFF
once	TRBD1	TRBJ1-1	TRBV7-2	17	TGTGCCAGCAGCTTAGGTGGGACAGGGGGCAGGAACACTGAAGCTTTCTTT	CASSLGGTGGRNTEAFF
.	.	TRBJ1-2	TRBV5-1	13	TGCGCCAGCGATGGGGGCTCGGGCTATGGCTACACCTTC	CASDGGSGYGYTF
.	TRBD1	TRBJ2-5	TRBV5-1	16	TGCGCCAGCAGCTTATCTTCCGGGACAGGGCTGGAGACCCAGTACTTC	CASSLSSGTGLETQYF
.	.	TRBJ1-1	TRBV7-9	14	TGTGCCAGCAGCCAGACGCAAAGGGGCACTGAAGCTTTCTTT	CASSQTQRGTEAFF
.	.	TRBJ1-4	TRBV19	13	TGTGCCAGCCAAGGCGGGCGTGGGGAAAAACTGTTTTTT	CASQGGRGEKLFF
.	.	TRBJ1-2	TRBV4-3	15	TGCGCCAGCAGCCAAGATAAAGGGAGTATCTATGGCTACACCTTC	CASSQDKGSIYGYTF
.	.	TRBJ1-2	TRBV29-1	17	TGCAGCGTTGTTATAGGCAGGGCTCTAACTCCAAGGGATGGCTACACCTTC	CSVVIGRALTPRDGYTF